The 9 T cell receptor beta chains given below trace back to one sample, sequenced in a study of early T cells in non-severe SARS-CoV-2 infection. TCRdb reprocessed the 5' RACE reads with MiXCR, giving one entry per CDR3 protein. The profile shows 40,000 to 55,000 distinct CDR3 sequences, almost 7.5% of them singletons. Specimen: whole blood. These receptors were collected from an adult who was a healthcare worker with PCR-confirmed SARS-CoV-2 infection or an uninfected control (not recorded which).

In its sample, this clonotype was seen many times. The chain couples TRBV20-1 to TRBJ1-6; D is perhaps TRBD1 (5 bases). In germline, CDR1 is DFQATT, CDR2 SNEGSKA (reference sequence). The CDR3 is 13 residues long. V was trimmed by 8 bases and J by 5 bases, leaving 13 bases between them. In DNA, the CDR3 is TGCAGTTATTTGACAGATCATAATTCACCCCTCCACTTT. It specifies CSYLTDHNSPLHF.

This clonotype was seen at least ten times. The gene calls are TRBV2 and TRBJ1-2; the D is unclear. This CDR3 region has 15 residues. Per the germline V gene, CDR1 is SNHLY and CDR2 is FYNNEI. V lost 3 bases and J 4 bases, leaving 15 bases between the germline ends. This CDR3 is CASSESQLAPYGYTF. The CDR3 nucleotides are TGTGCCAGCAGTGAGAGTCAACTGGCCCCCTATGGCTACACCTTC.

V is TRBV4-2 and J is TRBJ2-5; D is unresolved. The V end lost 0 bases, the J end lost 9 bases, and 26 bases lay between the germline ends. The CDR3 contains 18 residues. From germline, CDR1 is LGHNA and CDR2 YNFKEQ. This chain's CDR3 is CASSQDWLSATRHDPQYF. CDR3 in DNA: TGTGCCAGCAGCCAAGATTGGCTATCGGCCACGCGGCATGATCCCCAGTACTTC.

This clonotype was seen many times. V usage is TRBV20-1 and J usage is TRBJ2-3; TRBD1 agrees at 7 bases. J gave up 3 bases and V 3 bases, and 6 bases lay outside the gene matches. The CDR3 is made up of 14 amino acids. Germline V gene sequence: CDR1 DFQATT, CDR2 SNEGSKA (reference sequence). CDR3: CSARTGYETDTQYF. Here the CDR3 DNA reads TGCAGTGCTAGGACAGGGTATGAAACAGATACGCAGTATTTT.

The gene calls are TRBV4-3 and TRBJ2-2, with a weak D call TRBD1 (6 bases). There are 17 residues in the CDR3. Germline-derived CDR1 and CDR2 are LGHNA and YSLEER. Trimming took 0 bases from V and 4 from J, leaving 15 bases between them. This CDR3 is CASSQDWGTGTTGELFF. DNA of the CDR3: TGCGCCAGCAGCCAAGATTGGGGAACAGGGACCACCGGGGAGCTGTTTTTT.

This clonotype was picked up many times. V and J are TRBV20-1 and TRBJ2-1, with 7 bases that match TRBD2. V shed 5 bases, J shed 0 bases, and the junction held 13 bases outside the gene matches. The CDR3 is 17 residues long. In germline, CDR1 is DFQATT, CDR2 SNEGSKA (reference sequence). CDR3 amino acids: CSAAYITSASSYNEQFF. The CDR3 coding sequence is TGCAGTGCTGCCTACATAACTAGCGCCAGCTCCTACAATGAGCAGTTCTTC.

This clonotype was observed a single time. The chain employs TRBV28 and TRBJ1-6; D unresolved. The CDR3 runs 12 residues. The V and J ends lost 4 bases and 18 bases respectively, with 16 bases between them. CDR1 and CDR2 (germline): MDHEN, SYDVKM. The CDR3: CASSSVSVEPHF. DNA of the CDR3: TGTGCCAGCAGTTCCGTCTCGGTGGAGCCCCACTTT.

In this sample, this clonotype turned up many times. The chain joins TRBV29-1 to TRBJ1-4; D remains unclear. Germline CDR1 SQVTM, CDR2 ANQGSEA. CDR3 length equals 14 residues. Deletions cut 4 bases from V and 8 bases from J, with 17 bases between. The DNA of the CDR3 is TGCAGCGTTGTAGTCTGGTCTCTACCGGAAAAACTGTTTTTT. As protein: CSVVVWSLPEKLFF.

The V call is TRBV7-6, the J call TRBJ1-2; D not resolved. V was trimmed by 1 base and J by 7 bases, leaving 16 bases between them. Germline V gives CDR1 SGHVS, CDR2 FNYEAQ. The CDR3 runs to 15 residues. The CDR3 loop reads CASSLDRSIVSGYTF. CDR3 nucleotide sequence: TGTGCCAGCAGCTTAGATAGGTCGATTGTCTCTGGCTACACCTTC.